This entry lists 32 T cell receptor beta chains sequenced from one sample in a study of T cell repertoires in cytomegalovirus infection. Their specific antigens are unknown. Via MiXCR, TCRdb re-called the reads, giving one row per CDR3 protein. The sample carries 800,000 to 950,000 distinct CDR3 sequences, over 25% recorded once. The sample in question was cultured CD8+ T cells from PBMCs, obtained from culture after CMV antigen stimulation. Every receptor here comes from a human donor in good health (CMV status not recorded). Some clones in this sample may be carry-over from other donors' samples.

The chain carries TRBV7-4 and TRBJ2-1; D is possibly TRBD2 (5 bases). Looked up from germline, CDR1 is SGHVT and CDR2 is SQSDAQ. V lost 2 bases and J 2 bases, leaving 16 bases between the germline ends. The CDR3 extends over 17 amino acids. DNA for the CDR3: TGTGCCAGCAGCTTATTTGGAGGTGGGGAGACCTACAATGAGCAGTTCTTC. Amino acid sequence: CASSLFGGGETYNEQFF.

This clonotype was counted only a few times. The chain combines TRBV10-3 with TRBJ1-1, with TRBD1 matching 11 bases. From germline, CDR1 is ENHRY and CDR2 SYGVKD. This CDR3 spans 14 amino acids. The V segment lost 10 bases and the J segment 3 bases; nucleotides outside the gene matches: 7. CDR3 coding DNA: TGTGCCACCGACCCGGGACAGGGGGACACTGAAGCTTTCTTT. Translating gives CATDPGQGDTEAFF.

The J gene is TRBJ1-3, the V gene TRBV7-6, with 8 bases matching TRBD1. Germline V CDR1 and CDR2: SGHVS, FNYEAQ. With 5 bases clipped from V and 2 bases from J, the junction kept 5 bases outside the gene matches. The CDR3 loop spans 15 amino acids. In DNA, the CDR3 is TGTGCCAGCAGCGTCGGACAGGGCGCTGGAAACACCATATATTTT. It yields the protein CASSVGQGAGNTIYF.

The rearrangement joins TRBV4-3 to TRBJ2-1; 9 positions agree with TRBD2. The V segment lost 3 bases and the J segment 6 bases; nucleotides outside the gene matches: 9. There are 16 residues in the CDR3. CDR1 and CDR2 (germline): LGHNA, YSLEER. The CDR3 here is CASSQALAGPRNEQFF. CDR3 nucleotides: TGCGCCAGCAGCCAGGCCCTAGCGGGGCCACGCAATGAGCAGTTCTTC.

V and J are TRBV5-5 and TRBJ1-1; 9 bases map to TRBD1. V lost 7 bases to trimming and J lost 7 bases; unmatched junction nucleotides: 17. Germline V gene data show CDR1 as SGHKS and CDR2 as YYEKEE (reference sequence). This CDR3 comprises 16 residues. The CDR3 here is CASLGTHPNRGREAFF. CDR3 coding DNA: TGTGCCAGCCTTGGGACCCATCCTAACAGGGGGCGTGAAGCTTTCTTT.

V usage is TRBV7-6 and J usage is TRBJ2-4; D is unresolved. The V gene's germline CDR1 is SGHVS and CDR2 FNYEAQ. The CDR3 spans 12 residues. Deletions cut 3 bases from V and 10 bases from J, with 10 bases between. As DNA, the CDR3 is TGTGCCAGCAGCTTTGTAGAACAGATTCAGTACTTC. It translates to CASSFVEQIQYF.

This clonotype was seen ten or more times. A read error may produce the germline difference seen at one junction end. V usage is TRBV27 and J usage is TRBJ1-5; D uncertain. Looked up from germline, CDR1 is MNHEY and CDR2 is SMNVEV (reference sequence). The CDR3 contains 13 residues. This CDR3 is CASSLSSNQPQHF. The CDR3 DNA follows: TGTGCCAGCAGCTTATCAAGCAATCAGCCCCAGCATTTT.

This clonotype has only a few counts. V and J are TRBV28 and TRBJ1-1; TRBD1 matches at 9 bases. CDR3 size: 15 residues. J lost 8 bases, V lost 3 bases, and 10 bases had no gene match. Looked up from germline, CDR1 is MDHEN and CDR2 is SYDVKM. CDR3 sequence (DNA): TGTGCCAGCAGTTTCCCCTCAACAGGGGGCTGGGAAGCTTTCTTT. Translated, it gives CASSFPSTGGWEAFF.

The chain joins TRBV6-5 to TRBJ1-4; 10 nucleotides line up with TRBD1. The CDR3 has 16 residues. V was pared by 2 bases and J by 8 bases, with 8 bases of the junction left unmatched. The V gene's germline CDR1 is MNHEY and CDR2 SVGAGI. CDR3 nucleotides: TGTGCCAGCAGTTACGGGGACAGGGGAGGAAGGGAAAAACTGTTTTTT. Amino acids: CASSYGDRGGREKLFF.

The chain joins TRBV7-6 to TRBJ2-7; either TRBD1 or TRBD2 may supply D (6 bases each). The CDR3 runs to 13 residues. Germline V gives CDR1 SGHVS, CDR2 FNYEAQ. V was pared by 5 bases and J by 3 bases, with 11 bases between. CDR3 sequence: CASSIGGIYEQYV. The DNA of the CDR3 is TGTGCCAGCAGCATAGGGGGGATCTACGAGCAGTACGTC.

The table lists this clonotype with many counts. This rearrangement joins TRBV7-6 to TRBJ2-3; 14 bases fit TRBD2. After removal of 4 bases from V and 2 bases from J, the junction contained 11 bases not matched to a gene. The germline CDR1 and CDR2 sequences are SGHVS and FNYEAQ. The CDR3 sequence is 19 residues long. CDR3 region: CASSSPTSGGAAITDTQYF. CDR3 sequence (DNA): TGTGCCAGCAGCTCGCCGACTAGCGGGGGGGCCGCTATCACAGATACGCAGTATTTT. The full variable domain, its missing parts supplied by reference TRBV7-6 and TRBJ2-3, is GAGVSQSPRYKVTKRGQDVALRCDPISGHVSLYWYRQALGQGPEFLTYFNYEAQQDKSGLPNDRFSAERPEGSISTLTIQRTEQRDSAMYRCASSSPTSGGAAITDTQYFGPGTRLTVL.

The CDR3 DNA reads TGTGCCAGCAGTTACTCTGGAGGGGGCATTATTGGCTACACCTTC. Its translation: CASSYSGGGIIGYTF. This sequence joins TRBV6-6 and TRBJ1-2; 7 bases are a match to TRBD1. J lost 7 bases, V lost 0 bases, and 8 bases had no gene match. This CDR3 is built from 15 residues. The germline gives CDR1 MNHNY, CDR2 SVGAGI (reference sequence).

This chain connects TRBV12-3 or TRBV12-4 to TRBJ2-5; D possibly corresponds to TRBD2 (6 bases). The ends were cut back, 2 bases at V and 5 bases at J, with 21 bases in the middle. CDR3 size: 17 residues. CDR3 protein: CASSLMGGWRSGETQYF. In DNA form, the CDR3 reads TGTGCCAGCAGTTTAATGGGGGGTTGGAGGTCCGGGGAGACCCAGTACTTC.

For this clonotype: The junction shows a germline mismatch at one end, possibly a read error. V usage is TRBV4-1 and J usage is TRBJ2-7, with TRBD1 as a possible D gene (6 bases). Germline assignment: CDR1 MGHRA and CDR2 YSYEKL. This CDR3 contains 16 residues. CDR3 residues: CASSQGQGRSSYEQYF. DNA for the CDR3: TGTGCCAGCAGCCAAGGCCAGGGGAGATCTTCCTACGAGCAGTACTTC.

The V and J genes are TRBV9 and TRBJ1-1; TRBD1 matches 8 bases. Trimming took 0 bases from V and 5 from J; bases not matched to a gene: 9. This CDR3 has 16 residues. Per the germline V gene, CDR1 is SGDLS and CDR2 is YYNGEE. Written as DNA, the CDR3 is TGTGCCAGCAGCGTAGGCGGACAGGGCCCTGTGACTGAAGCTTTCTTT. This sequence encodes CASSVGGQGPVTEAFF.

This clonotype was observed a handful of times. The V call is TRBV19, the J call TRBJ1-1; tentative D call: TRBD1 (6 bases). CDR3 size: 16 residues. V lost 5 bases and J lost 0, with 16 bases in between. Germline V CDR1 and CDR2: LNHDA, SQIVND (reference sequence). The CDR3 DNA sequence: TGTGCCAGTAGTCTCAGGGGTTCTAGGATGAACACTGAAGCTTTCTTT. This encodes CASSLRGSRMNTEAFF.

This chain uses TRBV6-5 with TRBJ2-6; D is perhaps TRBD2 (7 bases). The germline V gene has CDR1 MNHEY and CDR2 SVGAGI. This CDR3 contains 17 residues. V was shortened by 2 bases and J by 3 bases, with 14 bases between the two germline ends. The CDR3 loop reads CASSYGRGASGANVLTF. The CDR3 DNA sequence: TGTGCCAGCAGTTACGGTCGGGGGGCTAGTGGGGCCAACGTCCTGACTTTC.

The CDR3 sequence is CASSYQQGVIPTREQYV. As DNA, the CDR3 is TGTGCCAGCAGCTATCAGCAGGGGGTAATCCCTACGCGGGAGCAGTACGTC. The V gene is TRBV11-1, the J gene TRBJ2-7, with 7 bases aligning to TRBD1. Germline lookup yields CDR1 SGHAT and CDR2 FQDESV (reference sequence). Trimming removed 4 bases from V and 7 bases from J; junction bases left unmatched: 19. CDR3 size: 17 residues.

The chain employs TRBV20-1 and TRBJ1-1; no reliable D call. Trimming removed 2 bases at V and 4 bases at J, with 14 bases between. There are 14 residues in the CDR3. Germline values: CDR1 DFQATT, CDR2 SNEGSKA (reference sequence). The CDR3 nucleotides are TGCAGTGCTAGACGGGGTTCGGTCAGCACTGAAGCTTTCTTT. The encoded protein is CSARRGSVSTEAFF.

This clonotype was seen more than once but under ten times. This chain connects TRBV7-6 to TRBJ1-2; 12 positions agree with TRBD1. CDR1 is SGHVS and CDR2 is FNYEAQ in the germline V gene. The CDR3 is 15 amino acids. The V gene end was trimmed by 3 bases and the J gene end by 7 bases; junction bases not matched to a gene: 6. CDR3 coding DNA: TGTGCCAGCAGCTTCGGGACAGGGGGCGCGTCTGGCTACACCTTC. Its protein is CASSFGTGGASGYTF.

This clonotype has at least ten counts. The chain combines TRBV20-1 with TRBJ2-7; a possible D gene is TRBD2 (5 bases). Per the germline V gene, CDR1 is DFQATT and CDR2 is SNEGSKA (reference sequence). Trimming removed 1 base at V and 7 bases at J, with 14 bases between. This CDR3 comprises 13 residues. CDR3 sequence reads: CSARGPGSREQYF. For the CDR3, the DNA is TGCAGTGCTAGAGGGCCGGGGTCCAGGGAGCAGTACTTC.

This CDR3 reads CASSSLLTSGGAYEQFF. The CDR3 DNA sequence: TGTGCCAGCAGTTCTCTCTTGACTAGCGGGGGGGCGTATGAGCAGTTCTTC. This sequence joins TRBV28 and TRBJ2-1; 14 nucleotides agree with TRBD2. The CDR3 is made up of 17 amino acids. J lost 8 bases, V lost 4 bases, and 10 bases had no gene match. Germline CDR1 reads MDHEN; CDR2 reads SYDVKM.

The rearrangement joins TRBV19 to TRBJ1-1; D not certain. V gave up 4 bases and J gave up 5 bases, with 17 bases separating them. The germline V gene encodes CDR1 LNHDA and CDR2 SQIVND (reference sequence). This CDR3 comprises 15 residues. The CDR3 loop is CASSRAFTFRTEAFF. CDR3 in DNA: TGTGCCAGTAGTAGGGCCTTCACGTTCAGGACTGAAGCTTTCTTT.

CDR3 amino acids: CASSEHWDGTEAFF. CDR3 nucleotides: TGCGCCAGCAGTGAGCACTGGGACGGTACTGAAGCTTTCTTT. This rearrangement joins TRBV10-1 to TRBJ1-1; D perhaps matches TRBD1 (5 bases). Trimming took 2 bases from V and 5 from J, leaving 12 bases between them. This CDR3 contains 14 residues. Per germline, CDR1 WNHNN and CDR2 SYGVQD (reference sequence).

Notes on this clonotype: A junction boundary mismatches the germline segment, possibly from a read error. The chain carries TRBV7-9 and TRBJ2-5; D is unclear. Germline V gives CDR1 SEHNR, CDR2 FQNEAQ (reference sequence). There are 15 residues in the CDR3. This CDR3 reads CVSRKESSSWGTQYF. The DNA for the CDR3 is TGTGTCAGCAGGAAGGAATCGTCCTCTTGGGGGACCCAGTACTTC. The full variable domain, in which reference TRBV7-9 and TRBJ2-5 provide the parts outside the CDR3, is DTGVSQNPRHKITKRGQNVTFRCDPISEHNRLYWYRQTLGQGPEFLTYFQNEAQLEKSRLLSDRFSAERPKGSFSTLEIQRTEQGDSAMYLCVSRKESSSWGTQYFGPGTRLLVL.

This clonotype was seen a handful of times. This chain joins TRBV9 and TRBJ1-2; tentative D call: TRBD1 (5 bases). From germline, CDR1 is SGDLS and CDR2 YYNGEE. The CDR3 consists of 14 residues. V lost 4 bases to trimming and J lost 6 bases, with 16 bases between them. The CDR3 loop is CASSTRDGGHGYTF. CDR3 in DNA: TGTGCCAGCAGCACTCGGGACGGAGGGCATGGCTACACCTTC.

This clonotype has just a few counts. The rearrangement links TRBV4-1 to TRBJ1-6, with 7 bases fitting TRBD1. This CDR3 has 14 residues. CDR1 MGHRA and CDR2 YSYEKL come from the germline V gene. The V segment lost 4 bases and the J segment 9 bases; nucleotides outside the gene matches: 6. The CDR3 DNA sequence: TGCGCCAGCAGCCCCCGGGACAGTGGTTCACCCCTCCACTTT. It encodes CASSPRDSGSPLHF.

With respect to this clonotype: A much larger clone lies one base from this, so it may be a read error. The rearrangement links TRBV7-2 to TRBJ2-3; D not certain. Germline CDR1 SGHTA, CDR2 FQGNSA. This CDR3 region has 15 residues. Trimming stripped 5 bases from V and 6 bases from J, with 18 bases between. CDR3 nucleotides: TGTGCCAGCAGCCGCGAGTCGTGGTCGGTCGATACGCAGTATTTT. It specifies CASSRESWSVDTQYF.

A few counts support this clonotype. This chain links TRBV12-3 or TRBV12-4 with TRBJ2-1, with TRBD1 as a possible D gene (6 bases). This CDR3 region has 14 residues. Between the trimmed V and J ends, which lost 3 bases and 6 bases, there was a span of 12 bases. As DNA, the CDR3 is TGTGCCAGCAGTTTGGACAGTCAAATCAATGAGCAGTTCTTC. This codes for CASSLDSQINEQFF.

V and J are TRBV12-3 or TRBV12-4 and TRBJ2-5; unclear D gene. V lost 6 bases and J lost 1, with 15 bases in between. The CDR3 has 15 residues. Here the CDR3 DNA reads TGTGCCAGCAGCCCTCGAGAATCATTCCAAGAGACCCAGTACTTC. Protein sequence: CASSPRESFQETQYF.

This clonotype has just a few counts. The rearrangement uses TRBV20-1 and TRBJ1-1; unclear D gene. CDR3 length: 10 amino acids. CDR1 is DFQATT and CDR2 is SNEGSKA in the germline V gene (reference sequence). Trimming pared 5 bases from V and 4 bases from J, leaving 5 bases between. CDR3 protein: CSAQTTEAFF. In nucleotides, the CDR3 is TGCAGTGCTCAGACCACTGAAGCTTTCTTT.

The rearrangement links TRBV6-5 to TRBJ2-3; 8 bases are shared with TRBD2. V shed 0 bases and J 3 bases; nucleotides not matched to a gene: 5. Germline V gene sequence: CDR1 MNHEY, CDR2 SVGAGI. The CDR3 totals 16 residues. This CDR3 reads CASSYSGAGETDTQYF. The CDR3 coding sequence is TGTGCCAGCAGTTACTCGGGAGCGGGGGAGACAGATACGCAGTATTTT.